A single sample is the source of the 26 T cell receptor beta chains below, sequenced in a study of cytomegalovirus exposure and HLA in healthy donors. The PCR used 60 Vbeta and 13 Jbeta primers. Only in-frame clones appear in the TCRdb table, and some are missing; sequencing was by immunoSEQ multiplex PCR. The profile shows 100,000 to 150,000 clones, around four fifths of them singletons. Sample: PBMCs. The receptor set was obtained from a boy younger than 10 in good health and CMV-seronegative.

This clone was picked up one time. As DNA, the CDR3 is TGCAGTTCACAGGGGGACTATGGCTACACCTTC. Encoded protein: CSSQGDYGYTF. This sequence joins TRBV20-1 and TRBJ1-2; TRBD1 agrees at 8 bases. The CDR3 runs 11 residues. With 8 bases clipped from V and 3 bases from J, the junction kept 2 bases outside the gene matches. The germline V gene has CDR1 DFQATT and CDR2 SNEGSKA (reference sequence).

The CDR3 region has the DNA TGCGCCAGCAGCTCCTTAGCGGGGGGGCCTGCTGGGACCGGGGAGCTGTTTTTT. It is translated as CASSSLAGGPAGTGELFF. This sequence joins TRBV5-1 and TRBJ2-2, with 11 bases identical to TRBD2. V was pared by 3 bases and J by 5 bases, with 12 bases of the junction left unmatched. CDR3 length: 18 amino acids. CDR1 and CDR2 from the germline V gene are SGHRS and YFSETQ.

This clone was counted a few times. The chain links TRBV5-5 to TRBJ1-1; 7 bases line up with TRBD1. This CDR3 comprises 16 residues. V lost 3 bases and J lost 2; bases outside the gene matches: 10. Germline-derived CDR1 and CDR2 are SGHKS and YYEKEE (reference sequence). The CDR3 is CASSSAIDRVNTEAFF. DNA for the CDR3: TGTGCCAGCAGCTCAGCCATCGACAGGGTCAACACTGAAGCTTTCTTT.

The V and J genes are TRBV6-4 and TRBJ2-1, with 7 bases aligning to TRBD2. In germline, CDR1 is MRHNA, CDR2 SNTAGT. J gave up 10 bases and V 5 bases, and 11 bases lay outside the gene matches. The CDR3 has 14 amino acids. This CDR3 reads CASSLTGEAGEQFF. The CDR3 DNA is TGTGCCAGCAGTTTGACGGGGGAAGCGGGGGAGCAGTTCTTC.

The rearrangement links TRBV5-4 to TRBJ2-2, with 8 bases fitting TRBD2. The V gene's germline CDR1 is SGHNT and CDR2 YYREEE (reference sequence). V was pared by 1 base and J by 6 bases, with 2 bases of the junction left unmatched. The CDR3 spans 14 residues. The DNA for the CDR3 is TGTGCCAGCAGCTTGCGGGGGGGGGCCGGGGAGCTGTTTTTT. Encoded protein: CASSLRGGAGELFF.

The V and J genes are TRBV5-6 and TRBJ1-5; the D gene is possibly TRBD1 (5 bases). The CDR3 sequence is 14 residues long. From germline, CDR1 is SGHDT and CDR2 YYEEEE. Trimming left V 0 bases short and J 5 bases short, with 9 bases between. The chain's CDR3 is CASSLAGEDQPQHF. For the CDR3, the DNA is TGTGCCAGCAGCTTGGCGGGGGAGGATCAGCCCCAGCATTTT. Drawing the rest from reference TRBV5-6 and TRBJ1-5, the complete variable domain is DAGVTQSPTHLIKTRGQQVTLRCSPKSGHDTVSWYQQALGQGPQFIFQYYEEEERQRGNFPDRFSGHQFPNYSSELNVNALLLGDSALYLCASSLAGEDQPQHFGDGTRLSIL.

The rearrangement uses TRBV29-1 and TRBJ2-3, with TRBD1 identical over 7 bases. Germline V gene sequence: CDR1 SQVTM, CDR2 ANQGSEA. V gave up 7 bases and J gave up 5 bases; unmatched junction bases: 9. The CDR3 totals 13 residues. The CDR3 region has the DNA TGCAGCGGAGGGGGCGCGGTAGGAGATACGCAGTATTTT. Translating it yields CSGGGAVGDTQYF.

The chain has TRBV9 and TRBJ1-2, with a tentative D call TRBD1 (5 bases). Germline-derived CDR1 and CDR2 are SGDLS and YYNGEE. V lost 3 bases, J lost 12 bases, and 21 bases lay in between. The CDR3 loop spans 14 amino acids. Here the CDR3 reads CASSEGPPDLDHTF. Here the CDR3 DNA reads TGTGCCAGCAGCGAGGGGCCCCCTGACCTTGACCACACCTTC.

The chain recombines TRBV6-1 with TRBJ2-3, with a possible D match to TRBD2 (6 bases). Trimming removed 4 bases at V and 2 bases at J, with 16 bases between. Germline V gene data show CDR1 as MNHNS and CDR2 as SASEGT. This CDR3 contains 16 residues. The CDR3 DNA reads TGTGCCAGCAGTGGGGCTAGATTGGGACTCACAGATACGCAGTATTTT. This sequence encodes CASSGARLGLTDTQYF.

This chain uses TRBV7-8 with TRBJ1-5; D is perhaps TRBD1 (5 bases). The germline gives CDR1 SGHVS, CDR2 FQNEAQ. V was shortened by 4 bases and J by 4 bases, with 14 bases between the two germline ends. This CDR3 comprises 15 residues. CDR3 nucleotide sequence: TGTGCCAGCAGCTGGGGGGGGGTCGAGAATCAGCCCCAGCATTTT. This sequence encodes CASSWGGVENQPQHF.

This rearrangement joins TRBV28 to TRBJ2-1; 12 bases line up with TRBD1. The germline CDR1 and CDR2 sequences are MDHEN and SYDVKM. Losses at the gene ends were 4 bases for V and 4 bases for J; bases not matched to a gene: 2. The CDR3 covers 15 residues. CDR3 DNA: TGTGCCAGCAGTTGGGACAGGGGGCGATACAATGAGCAGTTCTTC. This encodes CASSWDRGRYNEQFF. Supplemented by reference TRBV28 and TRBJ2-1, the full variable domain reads DVKVTQSSRYLVKRTGEKVFLECVQDMDHENMFWYRQDPGLGLRLIYFSYDVKMKEKGDIPEGYSVSREKKERFSLILESASTNQTSMYLCASSWDRGRYNEQFFGPGTRLTVL.

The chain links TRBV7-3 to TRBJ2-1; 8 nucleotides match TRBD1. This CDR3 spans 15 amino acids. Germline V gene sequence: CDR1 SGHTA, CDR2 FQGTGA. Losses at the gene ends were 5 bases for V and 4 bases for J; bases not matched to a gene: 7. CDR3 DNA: TGTGCCAGCAGCCAAAACCGGGACAGGTACAATGAGCAGTTCTTC. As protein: CASSQNRDRYNEQFF.

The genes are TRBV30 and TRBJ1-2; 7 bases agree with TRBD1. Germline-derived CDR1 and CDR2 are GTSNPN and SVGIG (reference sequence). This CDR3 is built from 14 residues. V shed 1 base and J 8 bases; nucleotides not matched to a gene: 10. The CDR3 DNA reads TGTGCCTGGAGTGCTGCTATTAGGGGGCTGGGCTACACCTTC. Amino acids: CAWSAAIRGLGYTF. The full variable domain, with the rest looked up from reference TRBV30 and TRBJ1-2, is SQTIHQWPATLVQPVGSPLSLECTVEGTSNPNLYWYRQAAGRGLQLLFYSVGIGQISSEVPQNLSASRPQDRQFILSSKKLLLSDSGFYLCAWSAAIRGLGYTFGSGTRLTVV.

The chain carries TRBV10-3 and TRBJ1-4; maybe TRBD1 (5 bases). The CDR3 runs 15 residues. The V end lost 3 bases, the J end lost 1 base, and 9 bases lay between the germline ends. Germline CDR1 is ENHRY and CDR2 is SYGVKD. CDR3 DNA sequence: TGTGCCATCAGTGACCGGGGGGGAACTAATGAAAAACTGTTTTTT. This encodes CAISDRGGTNEKLFF.

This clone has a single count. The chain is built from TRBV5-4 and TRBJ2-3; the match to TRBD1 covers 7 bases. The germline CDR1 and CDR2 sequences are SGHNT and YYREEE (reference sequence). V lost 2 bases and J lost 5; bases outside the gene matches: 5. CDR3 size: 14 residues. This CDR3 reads CASSLGGRRDTQYF. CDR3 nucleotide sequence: TGTGCCAGCAGCTTAGGGGGCCGAAGAGATACGCAGTATTTT.

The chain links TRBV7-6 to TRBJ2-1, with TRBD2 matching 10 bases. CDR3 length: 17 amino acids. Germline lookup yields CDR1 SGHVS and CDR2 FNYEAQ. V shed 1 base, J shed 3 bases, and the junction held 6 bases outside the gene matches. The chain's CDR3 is CASSLDPPSGGYNEQFF. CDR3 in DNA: TGTGCCAGCAGCTTAGATCCCCCTAGCGGGGGCTACAATGAGCAGTTCTTC.

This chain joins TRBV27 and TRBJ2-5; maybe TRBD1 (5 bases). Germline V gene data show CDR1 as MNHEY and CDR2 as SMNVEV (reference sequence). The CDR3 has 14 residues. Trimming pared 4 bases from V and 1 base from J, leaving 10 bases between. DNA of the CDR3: TGTGCCAGCAGTTCCCTGACAGCCCAAGAGACCCAGTACTTC. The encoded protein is CASSSLTAQETQYF.

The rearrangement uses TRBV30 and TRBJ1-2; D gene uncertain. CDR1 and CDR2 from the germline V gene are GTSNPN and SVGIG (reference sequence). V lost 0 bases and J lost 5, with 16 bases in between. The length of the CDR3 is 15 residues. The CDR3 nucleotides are TGTGCCTGGAGTGTCCCAGGAGGGATCGCTTATGGCTACACCTTC. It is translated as CAWSVPGGIAYGYTF.

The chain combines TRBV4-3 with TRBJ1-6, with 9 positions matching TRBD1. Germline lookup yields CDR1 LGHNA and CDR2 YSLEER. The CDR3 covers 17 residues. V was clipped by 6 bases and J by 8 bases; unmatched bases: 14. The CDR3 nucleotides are TGCGCCAGCAGGATCGAGGGACAGGGAAAGGTAGATTCACCCCTCCACTTT. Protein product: CASRIEGQGKVDSPLHF.

Here the CDR3 reads CASSMGWAGANVLTF. In DNA, the CDR3 is TGTGCCAGTAGTATGGGCTGGGCTGGGGCCAACGTCCTGACTTTC. This chain connects TRBV19 to TRBJ2-6; unclear D gene. CDR1 and CDR2 from the germline V gene are LNHDA and SQIVND (reference sequence). V was pared by 3 bases and J by 2 bases, with 8 bases between. The CDR3 is made up of 15 amino acids.

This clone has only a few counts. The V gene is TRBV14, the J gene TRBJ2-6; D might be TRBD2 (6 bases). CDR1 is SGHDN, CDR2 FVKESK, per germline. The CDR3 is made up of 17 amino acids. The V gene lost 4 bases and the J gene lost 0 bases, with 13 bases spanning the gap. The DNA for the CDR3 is TGTGCCAGCAGCCCCAAGCGGGTGAACTCTGGGGCCAACGTCCTGACTTTC. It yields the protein CASSPKRVNSGANVLTF. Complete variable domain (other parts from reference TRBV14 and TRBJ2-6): EAGVTQFPSHSVIEKGQTVTLRCDPISGHDNLYWYRRVMGKEIKFLLHFVKESKQDESGMPNNRFLAERTGGTYSTLKVQPAELEDSGVYFCASSPKRVNSGANVLTFGAGSRLTVL.

The CDR3 sequence: CASSLKGGTRSYEQYF. As DNA, the CDR3 is TGTGCCAGCAGTTTAAAGGGGGGGACTAGAAGCTACGAGCAGTACTTC. J is TRBJ2-7 and V is TRBV28; the match to TRBD2 covers 8 bases. CDR3 size: 16 residues. Germline-derived CDR1 and CDR2 are MDHEN and SYDVKM. V trimming: 2 bases; J trimming: 3 bases; junction bases outside the gene matches: 9.

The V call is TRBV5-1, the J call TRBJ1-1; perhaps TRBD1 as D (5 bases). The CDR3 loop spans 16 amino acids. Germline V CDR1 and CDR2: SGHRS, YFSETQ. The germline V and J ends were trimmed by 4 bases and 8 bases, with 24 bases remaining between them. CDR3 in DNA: TGCGCCAGCAGCCCGAACCCAGGGAGGAGGGTAGAAGAAGCTTTCTTT. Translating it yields CASSPNPGRRVEEAFF.

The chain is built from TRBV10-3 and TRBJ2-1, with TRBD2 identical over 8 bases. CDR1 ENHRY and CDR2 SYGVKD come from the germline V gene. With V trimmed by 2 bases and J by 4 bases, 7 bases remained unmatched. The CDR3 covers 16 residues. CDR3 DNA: TGTGCCATCAGTGAGGGGTTAGCGGGGATATACAATGAGCAGTTCTTC. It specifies CAISEGLAGIYNEQFF.

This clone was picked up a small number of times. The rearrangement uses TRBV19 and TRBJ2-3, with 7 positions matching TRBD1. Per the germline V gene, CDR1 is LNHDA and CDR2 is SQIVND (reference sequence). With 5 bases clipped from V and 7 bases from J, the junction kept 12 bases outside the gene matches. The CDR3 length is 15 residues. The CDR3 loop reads CASSVPGQQRYTQYF. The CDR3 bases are TGTGCCAGTAGTGTCCCGGGACAGCAAAGATATACGCAGTATTTT.

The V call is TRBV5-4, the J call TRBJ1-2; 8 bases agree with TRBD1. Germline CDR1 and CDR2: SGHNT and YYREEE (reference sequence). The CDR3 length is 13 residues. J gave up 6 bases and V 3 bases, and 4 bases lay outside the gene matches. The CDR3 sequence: CASSSAGGNGYTF. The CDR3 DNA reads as TGTGCCAGCAGCTCAGCAGGGGGCAATGGCTACACCTTC.